This TCR beta chain was identified in a study of blood T cell repertoires in COVID-19. Study as a whole: Material from acute and convalescent COVID-19 was sourced from the United States, Italy and Spain. T cells, B-cell-depleted T cells, or PBMCs supplied cDNA or gDNA.

Trimming shortened V by 3 bases and J by 5 bases, and 10 bases separated the two germline ends. CDR1 GTSNPN and CDR2 SVGIG come from the germline V gene (reference sequence). The CDR3 is 12 amino acids. Original methodology: Amplification of reference gene primers was used by the study to estimate nucleated cell counts. The data were produced by immunoSEQ multiplex PCR, yet TCRdb's version contains in-frame clones alone and is incomplete. The V and J calls and clone size come from that table; D and trimming were worked out from the DNA. The sample has under 200,000 clones, 82% seen once; the top ten hold 4.5% to 5.5%.

The TCR originated in a woman younger than 45 with acute or convalescent COVID-19. The specimen sequenced was peripheral blood. This chain connects TRBV30 to TRBJ2-5; a weak D match, TRBD1 (6 bases). CDR3 residues: CAWRDDRETQYF. The CDR3 nucleotides read TGTGCCTGGAGAGACGACAGGGAGACCCAGTACTTC.